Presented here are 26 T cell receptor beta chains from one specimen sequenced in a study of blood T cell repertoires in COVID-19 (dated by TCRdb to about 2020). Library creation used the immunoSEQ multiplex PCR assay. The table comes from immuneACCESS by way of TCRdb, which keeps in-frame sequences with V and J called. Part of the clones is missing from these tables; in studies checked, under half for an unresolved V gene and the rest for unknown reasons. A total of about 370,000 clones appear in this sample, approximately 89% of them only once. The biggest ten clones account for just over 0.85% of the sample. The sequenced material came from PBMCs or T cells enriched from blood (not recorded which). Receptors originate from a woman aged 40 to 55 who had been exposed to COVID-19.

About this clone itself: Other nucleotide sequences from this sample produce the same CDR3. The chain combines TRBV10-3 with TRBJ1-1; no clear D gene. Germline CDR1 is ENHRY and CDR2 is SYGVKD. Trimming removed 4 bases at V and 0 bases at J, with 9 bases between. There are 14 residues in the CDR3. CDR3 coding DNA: TGTGCCATCAGTGGCAGCGGGATGAACACTGAAGCTTTCTTT. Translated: CAISGSGMNTEAFF.

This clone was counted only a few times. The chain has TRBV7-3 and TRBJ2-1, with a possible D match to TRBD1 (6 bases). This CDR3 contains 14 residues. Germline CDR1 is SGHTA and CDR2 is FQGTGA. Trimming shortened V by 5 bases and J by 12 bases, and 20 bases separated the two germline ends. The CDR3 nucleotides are TGTGCCAGCAGCCGAGGGGACCCCACAGGGTTGCAGTTCTTC. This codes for CASSRGDPTGLQFF.

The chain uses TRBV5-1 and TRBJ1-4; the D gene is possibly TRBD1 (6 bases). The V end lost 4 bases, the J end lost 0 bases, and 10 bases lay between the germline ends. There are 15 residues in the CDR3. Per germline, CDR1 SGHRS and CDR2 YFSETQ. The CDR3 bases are TGCGCCAGCAGCCGCGGGGGCTCAACTAATGAAAAACTGTTTTTT. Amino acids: CASSRGGSTNEKLFF. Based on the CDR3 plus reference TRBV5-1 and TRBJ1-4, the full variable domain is KAGVTQTPRYLIKTRGQQVTLSCSPISGHRSVSWYQQTPGQGLQFLFEYFSETQRNKGNFPGRFSGRQFSNSRSEMNVSTLELGDSALYLCASSRGGSTNEKLFFGSGTQLSVL.

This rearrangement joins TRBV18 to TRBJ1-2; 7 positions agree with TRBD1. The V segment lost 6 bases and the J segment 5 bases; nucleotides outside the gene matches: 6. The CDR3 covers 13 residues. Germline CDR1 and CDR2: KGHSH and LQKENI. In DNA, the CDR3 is TGTGCCAGCTCTTCAGGGACAGATTATGGCTACACCTTC. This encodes CASSSGTDYGYTF. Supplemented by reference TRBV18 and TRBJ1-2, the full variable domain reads NAGVMQNPRHLVRRRGQEARLRCSPMKGHSHVYWYRQLPEEGLKFMVYLQKENIIDESGMPKERFSAEFPKEGPSILRIQQVVRGDSAAYFCASSSGTDYGYTFGSGTRLTVV.

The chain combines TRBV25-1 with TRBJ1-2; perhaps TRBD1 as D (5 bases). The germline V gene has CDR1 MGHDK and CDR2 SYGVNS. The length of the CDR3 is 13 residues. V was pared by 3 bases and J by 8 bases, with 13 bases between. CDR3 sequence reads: CASSEGGTWGYTF. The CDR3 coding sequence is TGTGCCAGCAGTGAGGGGGGGACGTGGGGCTACACCTTC.

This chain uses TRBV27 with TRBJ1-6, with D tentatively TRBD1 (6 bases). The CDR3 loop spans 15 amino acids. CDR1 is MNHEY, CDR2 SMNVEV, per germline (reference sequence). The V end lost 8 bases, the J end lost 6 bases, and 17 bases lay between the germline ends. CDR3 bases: TGTGCCAGCCTGAAGACCACAGGGTTTAATTCACCCCTCCACTTT. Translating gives CASLKTTGFNSPLHF.

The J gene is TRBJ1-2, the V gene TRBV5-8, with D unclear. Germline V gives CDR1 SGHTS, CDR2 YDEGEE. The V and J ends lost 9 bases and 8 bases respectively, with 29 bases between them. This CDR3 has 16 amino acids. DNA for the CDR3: TGTGCCACCGCCGACCCTTCTCTAAGATCCGTGGAGGGCTACACCTTC. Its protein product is CATADPSLRSVEGYTF. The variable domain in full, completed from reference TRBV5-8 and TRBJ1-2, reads EAGVTQSPTHLIKTRGQQATLRCSPISGHTSVYWYQQALGLGLQFLLWYDEGEERNRGNFPPRFSGRQFPNYSSELNVNALELEDSALYLCATADPSLRSVEGYTFGSGTRLTVV.

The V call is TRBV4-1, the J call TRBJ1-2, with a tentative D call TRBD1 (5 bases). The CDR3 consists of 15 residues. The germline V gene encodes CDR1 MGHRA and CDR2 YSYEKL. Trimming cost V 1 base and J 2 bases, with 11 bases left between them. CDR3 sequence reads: CASSQVGGSNYGYTF. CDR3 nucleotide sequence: TGCGCCAGCAGCCAAGTGGGGGGGAGCAACTATGGCTACACCTTC.

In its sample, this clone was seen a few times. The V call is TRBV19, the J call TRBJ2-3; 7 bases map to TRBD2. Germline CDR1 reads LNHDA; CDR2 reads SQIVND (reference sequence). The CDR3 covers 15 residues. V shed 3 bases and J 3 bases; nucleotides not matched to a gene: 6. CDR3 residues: CASSIGEGPTDTQYF. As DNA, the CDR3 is TGTGCCAGTAGTATTGGGGAGGGCCCGACAGATACGCAGTATTTT.

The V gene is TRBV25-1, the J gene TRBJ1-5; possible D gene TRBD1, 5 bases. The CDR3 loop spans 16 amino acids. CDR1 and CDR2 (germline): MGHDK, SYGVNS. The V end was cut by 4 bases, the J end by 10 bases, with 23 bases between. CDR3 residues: CASSAPGTGWNEPQHF. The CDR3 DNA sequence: TGTGCCAGCAGTGCTCCTGGAACAGGATGGAATGAACCCCAGCATTTT.

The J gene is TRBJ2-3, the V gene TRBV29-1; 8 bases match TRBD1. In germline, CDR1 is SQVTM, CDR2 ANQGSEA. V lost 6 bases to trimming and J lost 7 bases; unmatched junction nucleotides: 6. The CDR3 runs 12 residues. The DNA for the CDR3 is TGCAGCGTGGACAGGGCCCGTAATACGCAGTATTTT. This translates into CSVDRARNTQYF.

CDR3 protein: CASSLSGGSSYNSPLHF. The CDR3 DNA follows: TGTGCCAGCTCACTCTCAGGTGGGAGCTCCTATAATTCACCCCTCCACTTT. The gene calls are TRBV18 and TRBJ1-6, with D uncertain. Trimming stripped 4 bases from V and 0 bases from J, with 13 bases between. The CDR3 is 17 amino acids. From germline, CDR1 is KGHSH and CDR2 LQKENI.

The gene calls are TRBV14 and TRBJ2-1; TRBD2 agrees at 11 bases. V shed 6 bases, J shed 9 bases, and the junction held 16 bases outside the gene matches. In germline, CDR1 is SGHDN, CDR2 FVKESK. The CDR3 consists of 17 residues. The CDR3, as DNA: TGTGCCAGCAGTTCTAACGGGGGACTAGCGGTGTGGGGTGAGCAGTTCTTC. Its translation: CASSSNGGLAVWGEQFF.

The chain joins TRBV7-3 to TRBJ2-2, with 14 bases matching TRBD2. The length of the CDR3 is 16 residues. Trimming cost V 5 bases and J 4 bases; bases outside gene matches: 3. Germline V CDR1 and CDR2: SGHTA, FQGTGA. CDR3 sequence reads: CASSAGTSGSTGELFF. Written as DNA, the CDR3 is TGTGCCAGCAGCGCCGGGACTAGCGGGAGCACCGGGGAGCTGTTTTTT.

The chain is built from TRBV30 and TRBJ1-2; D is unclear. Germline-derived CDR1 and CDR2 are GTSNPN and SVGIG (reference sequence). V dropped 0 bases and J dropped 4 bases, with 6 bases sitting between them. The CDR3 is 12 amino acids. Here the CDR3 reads CAWSVLAYGYTF. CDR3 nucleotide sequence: TGTGCCTGGAGTGTATTAGCCTATGGCTACACCTTC.

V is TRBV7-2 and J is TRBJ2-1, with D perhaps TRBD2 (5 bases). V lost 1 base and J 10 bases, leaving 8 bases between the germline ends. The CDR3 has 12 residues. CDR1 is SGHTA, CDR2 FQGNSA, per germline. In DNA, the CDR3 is TGTGCCAGCAGCTTAGACTCTAGCGAGCAGTTCTTC. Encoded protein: CASSLDSSEQFF.

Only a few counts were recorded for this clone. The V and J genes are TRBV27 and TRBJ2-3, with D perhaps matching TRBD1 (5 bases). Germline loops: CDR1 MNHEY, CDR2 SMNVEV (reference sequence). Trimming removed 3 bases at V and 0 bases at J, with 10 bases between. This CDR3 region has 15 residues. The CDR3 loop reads CASSFQGFSTDTQYF. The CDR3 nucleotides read TGTGCCAGCAGTTTCCAGGGCTTTAGCACAGATACGCAGTATTTT.

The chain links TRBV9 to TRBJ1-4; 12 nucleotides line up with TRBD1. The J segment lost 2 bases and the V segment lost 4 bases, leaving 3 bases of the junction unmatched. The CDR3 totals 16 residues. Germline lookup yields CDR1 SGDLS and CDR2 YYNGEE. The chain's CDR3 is CASSLGTGGTNEKLFF. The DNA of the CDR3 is TGTGCCAGCAGCCTTGGGACAGGGGGCACTAATGAAAAACTGTTTTTT.

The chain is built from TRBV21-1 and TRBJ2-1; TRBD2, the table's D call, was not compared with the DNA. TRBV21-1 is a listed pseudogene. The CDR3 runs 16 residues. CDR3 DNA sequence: TGTGCCAGCAGCATGAGGCCGGGATACCCCTACAATGAGCAGTTCTTC. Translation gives CASSMRPGYPYNEQFF.

The CDR3 DNA follows: TGTGCCAGCAGTGTTTCTCTTCCAGCGGGGGCTATGAACACCGGGGAGCTGTTTTTT. Amino acid sequence: CASSVSLPAGAMNTGELFF. The chain links TRBV2 to TRBJ2-2; 8 nucleotides match TRBD2. Per germline, CDR1 SNHLY and CDR2 FYNNEI. With V trimmed by 4 bases and J by 1 base, 14 bases remained unmatched. This CDR3 has 19 amino acids.

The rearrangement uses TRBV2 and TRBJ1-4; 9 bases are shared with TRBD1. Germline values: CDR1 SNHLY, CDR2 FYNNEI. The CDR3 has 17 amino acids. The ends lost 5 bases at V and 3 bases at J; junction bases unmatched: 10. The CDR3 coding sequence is TGTGCCAGCAGTCCTGTCCCGGGACAGGGACCTAATGAAAAACTGTTTTTT. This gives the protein CASSPVPGQGPNEKLFF.

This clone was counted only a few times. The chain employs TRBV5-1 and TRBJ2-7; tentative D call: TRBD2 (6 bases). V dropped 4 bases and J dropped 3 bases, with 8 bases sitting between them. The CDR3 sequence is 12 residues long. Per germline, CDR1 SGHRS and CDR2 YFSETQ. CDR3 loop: CASSQDYYEQYF. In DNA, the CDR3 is TGCGCCAGCAGCCAGGACTACTACGAGCAGTACTTC.

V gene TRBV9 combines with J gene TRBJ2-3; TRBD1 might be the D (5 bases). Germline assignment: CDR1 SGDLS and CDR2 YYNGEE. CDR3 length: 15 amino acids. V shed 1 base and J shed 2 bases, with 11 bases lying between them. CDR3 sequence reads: CASSVYGHNTDTQYF. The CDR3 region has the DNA TGTGCCAGCAGCGTATACGGACACAACACAGATACGCAGTATTTT. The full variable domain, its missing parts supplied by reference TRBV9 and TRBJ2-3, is DSGVTQTPKHLITATGQRVTLRCSPRSGDLSVYWYQQSLDQGLQFLIQYYNGEERAKGNILERFSAQQFPDLHSELNLSSLELGDSALYFCASSVYGHNTDTQYFGPGTRLTVL.

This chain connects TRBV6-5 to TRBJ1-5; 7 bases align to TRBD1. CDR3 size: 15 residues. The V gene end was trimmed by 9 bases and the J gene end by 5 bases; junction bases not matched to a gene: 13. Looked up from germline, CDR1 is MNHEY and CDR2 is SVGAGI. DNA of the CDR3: TGTGCCAGTCAACGCGTACAGGGGAGTCATCAGCCCCAGCATTTT. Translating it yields CASQRVQGSHQPQHF.

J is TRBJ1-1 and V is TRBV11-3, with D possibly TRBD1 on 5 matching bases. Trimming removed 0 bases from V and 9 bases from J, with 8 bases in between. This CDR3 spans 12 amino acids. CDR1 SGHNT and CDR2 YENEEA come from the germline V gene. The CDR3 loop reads CASSLEGPKAFF. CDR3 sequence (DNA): TGTGCCAGCAGCTTAGAGGGGCCAAAAGCTTTCTTT. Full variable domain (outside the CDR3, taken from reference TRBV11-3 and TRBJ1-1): EAGVVQSPRYKIIEKKQPVAFWCNPISGHNTLYWYLQNLGQGPELLIRYENEEAVDDSQLPKDRFSAERLKGVDSTLKIQPAELGDSAVYLCASSLEGPKAFFGQGTRLTVV.

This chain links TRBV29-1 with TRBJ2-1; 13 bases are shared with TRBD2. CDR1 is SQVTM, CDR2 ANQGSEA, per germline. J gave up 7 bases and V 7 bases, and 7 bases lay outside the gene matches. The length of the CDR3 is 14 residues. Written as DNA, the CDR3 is TGCAGCGGTAAACCGGGACTAGCGGGAAATGAGCAGTTCTTC. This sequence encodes CSGKPGLAGNEQFF.